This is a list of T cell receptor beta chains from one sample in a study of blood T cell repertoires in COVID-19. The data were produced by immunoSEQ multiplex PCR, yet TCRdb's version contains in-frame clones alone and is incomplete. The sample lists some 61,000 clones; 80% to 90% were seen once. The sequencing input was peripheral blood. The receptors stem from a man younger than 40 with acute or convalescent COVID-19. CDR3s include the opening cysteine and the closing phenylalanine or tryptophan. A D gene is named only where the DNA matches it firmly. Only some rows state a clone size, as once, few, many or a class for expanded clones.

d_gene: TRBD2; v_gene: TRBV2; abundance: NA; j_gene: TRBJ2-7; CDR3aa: CASSEGEGLSDYEQYF; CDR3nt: TGTGCCAGCAGTGAAGGGGAGGGACTGTCGGACTACGAGCAGTACTTC
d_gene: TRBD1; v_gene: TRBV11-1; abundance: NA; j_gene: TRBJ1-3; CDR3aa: CASSLRRTGLGNTIYF; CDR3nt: TGTGCCAGCAGCCTGAGGCGGACAGGACTTGGAAACACCATATATTTT
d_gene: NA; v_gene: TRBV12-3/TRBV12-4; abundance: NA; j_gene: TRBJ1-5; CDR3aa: CASRRTAFQPQHF; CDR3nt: TGTGCCAGCAGACGCACAGCCTTTCAGCCCCAGCATTTT
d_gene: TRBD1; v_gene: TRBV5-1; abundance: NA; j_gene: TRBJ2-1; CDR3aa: CASRDRGWGEQFF; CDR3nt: TGCGCCAGCCGGGACAGGGGATGGGGTGAGCAGTTCTTC
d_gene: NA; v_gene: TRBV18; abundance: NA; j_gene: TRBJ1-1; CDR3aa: CASSPDSLGGMNTEAFF; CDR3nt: TGTGCCAGCTCACCGGACTCCCTGGGAGGGATGAACACTGAAGCTTTCTTT
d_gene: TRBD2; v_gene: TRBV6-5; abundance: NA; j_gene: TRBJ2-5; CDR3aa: CASKLAGEETQYF; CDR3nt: TGTGCCAGCAAACTAGCGGGAGAAGAGACCCAGTACTTC
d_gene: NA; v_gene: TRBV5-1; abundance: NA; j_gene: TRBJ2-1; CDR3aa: CASREISNEQFF; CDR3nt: TGCGCCAGTCGGGAGATTAGTAATGAGCAGTTCTTC
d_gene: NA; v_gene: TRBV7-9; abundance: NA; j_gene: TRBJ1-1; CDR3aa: CASSRPGGTEAFF; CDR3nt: TGTGCCAGCAGCCGCCCGGGGGGGACTGAAGCTTTCTTT
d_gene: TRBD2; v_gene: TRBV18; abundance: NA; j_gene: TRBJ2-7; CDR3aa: CASSLTYIAGEGYEQYF; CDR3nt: TGTGCCAGCTCACTCACCTATATAGCGGGAGAGGGCTACGAGCAGTACTTC
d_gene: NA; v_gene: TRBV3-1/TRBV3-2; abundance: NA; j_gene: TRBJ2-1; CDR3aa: CASSQDGQSSYNEQFF; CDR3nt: TGTGCCAGCAGCCAAGATGGGCAGAGCTCCTACAATGAGCAGTTCTTC
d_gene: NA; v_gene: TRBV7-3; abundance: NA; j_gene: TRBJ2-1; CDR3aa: CAMPGVLITQFF; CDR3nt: TGTGCTATGCCCGGTGTACTAATAACCCAGTTCTTC
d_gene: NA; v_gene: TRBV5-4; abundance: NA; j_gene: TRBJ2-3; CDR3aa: CASSLSEASTDTQYF; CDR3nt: TGTGCCAGCAGCCTCTCGGAGGCTAGCACAGATACGCAGTATTTT
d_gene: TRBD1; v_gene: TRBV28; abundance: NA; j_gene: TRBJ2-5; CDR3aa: CASSGDRVRETQYF; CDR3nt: TGTGCCAGCAGTGGGGACAGGGTTCGAGAGACCCAGTACTTC
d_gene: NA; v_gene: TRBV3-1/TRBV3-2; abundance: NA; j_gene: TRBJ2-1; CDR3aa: CASSQHSYNEQFF; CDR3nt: TGTGCCAGCAGCCAACACTCCTACAATGAGCAGTTCTTC
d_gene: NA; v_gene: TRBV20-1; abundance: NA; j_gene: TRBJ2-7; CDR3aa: CSAQRGYEQYF; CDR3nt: TGCAGTGCTCAGCGCGGGTACGAGCAGTACTTC
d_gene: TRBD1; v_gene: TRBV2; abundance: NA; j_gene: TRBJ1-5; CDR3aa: CASRETGGYQPQHF; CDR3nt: TGTGCCAGCAGGGAGACAGGGGGCTATCAGCCCCAGCATTTT
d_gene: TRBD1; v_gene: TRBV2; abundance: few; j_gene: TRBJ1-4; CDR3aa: CASILSRDSPEKLFF; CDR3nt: TGTGCCAGCATTTTGAGCCGGGACAGTCCCGAAAAACTGTTTTTT
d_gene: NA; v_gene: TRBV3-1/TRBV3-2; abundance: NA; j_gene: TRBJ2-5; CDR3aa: CASSQDSVWGQGTQYF; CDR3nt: TGTGCCAGCAGCCAAGATTCCGTCTGGGGGCAGGGGACCCAGTACTTC
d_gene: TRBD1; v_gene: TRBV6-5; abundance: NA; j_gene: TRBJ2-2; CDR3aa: CASRRRDSNTGELFF; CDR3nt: TGTGCCAGCAGACGCCGGGACAGCAACACCGGGGAGCTGTTTTTT
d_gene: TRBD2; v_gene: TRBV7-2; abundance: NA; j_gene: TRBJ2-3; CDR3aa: CASSSGLAGASDTQYF; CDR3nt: TGTGCCAGCAGCTCGGGACTAGCGGGAGCATCGGATACGCAGTATTTT
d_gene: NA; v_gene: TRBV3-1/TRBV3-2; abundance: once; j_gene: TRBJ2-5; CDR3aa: CASSPSRGGTKSGTQYF; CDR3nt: TGTGCCAGCAGCCCGTCCCGAGGAGGTACGAAGAGCGGGACCCAGTACTTC
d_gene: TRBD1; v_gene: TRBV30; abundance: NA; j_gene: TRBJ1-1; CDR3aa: CASRDSSHFTEAFF; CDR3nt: TGTGCCTCAAGGGACAGTTCCCATTTCACTGAAGCTTTCTTT
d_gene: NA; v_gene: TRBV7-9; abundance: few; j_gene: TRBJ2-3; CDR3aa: CASSLVLGTDTQYF; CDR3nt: TGTGCCAGCAGCTTAGTTCTAGGCACAGATACGCAGTATTTT
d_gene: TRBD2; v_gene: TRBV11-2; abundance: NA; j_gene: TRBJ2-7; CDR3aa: CASSPPGLDRYEQYF; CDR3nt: TGTGCCAGCAGCCCTCCGGGACTAGACAGGTACGAGCAGTACTTC
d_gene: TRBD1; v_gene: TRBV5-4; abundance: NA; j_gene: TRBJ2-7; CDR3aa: CASSTSGTGTYEQYF; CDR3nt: TGTGCCAGCAGCACCTCCGGGACAGGGACCTACGAGCAGTACTTC